This entry lists 15 T cell receptor beta chains sequenced from one sample in a study of T cells in Graves' hyperthyroidism and ophthalmopathy. From RNA transcripts, TCR beta CDR3 regions were amplified. Using the HTBI primer set, a first-round RT-PCR was run on the TCR CDR3. TCRdb re-derived calls from the multiplex PCR reads in MiXCR, one entry per CDR3 protein. This sample yields some 440,000 distinct CDR3 sequences, of which approximately 14% are seen a single time; around an eighth belongs to the top ten. Sequences were obtained from blood. The source of these receptors is a young woman with Graves' hyperthyroidism.

The chain couples TRBV7-2 to TRBJ2-1, with 14 bases identical to TRBD2. CDR3 length: 19 amino acids. The junction had 5 bases not matched to a gene; V was cut back by 1 base and J by 0 bases. Per germline, CDR1 SGHTA and CDR2 FQGNSA. The CDR3 loop reads CASSLVGTSGGASYNEQFF. The CDR3 DNA reads as TGTGCCAGCAGCTTAGTCGGGACTAGCGGGGGTGCCTCCTACAATGAGCAGTTCTTC.

At least ten counts were recorded for this clonotype. This chain connects TRBV20-1 to TRBJ1-1; D ambiguous. Germline lookup yields CDR1 DFQATT and CDR2 SNEGSKA (reference sequence). CDR3 length equals 14 residues. V was trimmed by 3 bases and J by 4 bases, leaving 15 bases between them. The CDR3 bases are TGCAGTGCTAGCGGTTCTCCGGCGGTCACTGAAGCTTTCTTT. As protein: CSASGSPAVTEAFF.

Only a few counts were recorded for this clonotype. The CDR3 bases are TGTGCCAGCACCGACAGGATAGAGAAGTCCGGGGAGCTGTTTTTT. This encodes CASTDRIEKSGELFF. The chain links TRBV12-3 or TRBV12-4 to TRBJ2-2, with a tentative D call TRBD1 (6 bases). The CDR3 length is 15 residues. The V and J ends lost 7 bases and 6 bases respectively, with 18 bases between them.

This clonotype was seen many times. The J gene is TRBJ1-5, the V gene TRBV24-1; D unresolved. Germline assignment: CDR1 KGHDR and CDR2 SFDVKD. V was trimmed by 3 bases and J by 7 bases, leaving 12 bases between them. This CDR3 spans 14 amino acids. CDR3 protein: CATSDTRTRQPQHF. The CDR3 DNA reads as TGTGCCACCAGTGATACCCGGACTCGGCAGCCCCAGCATTTT.

The chain carries TRBV20-1 and TRBJ2-1; possibly TRBD1 or TRBD2 for D (5 bases each). V gave up 3 bases and J gave up 2 bases, with 11 bases separating them. Looked up from germline, CDR1 is DFQATT and CDR2 is SNEGSKA (reference sequence). The CDR3 spans 14 residues. The CDR3 is CSASRQGAYNEQFF. The CDR3 bases are TGCAGTGCTAGTAGGCAGGGAGCCTACAATGAGCAGTTCTTC.

This clonotype was counted at least ten times. The V call is TRBV7-8, the J call TRBJ1-1; D is perhaps TRBD1 (6 bases). Germline CDR1 is SGHVS and CDR2 is FQNEAQ. Trimming shortened V by 5 bases and J by 6 bases, and 22 bases separated the two germline ends. The CDR3 runs 16 residues. As DNA, the CDR3 is TGTGCCAGCAGCAGGGGGGGTATGGGGCAGTACCCTGAAGCTTTCTTT. Protein: CASSRGGMGQYPEAFF.

The chain recombines TRBV14 with TRBJ2-7; D unclear. V was cut by 3 bases and J by 2 bases, with 17 bases left in between. Germline-derived CDR1 and CDR2 are SGHDN and FVKESK. The CDR3 runs to 16 residues. CDR3 bases: TGTGCCAGCAGCCAGGTCGTGGGCTACCGAACCTACGAGCAGTACTTC. It translates to CASSQVVGYRTYEQYF.

This clonotype was seen a few times. A read error is possible here, since a much larger clone lies one base away. V is TRBV11-2 and J is TRBJ2-5; D unclear. Looked up from germline, CDR1 is SGHAT and CDR2 is FQNNGV. This CDR3 has 15 residues. Trimming removed 0 bases at V and 1 base at J, with 9 bases between. The DNA for the CDR3 is TGTGCCAGCAGCTTAGATACCGCTGCCCAAGAGACCCAGTACTTC. It specifies CASSLDTAAQETQYF.

This clonotype was counted only a few times. V and J are TRBV6-1 and TRBJ1-1; no clear D gene. V lost 7 bases, J lost 4 bases, and 16 bases lay in between. Germline V gene data show CDR1 as MNHNS and CDR2 as SASEGT. The CDR3 covers 14 residues. CDR3: CASTQIGGPTEAFF. CDR3 DNA: TGTGCCAGCACCCAGATTGGTGGCCCCACTGAAGCTTTCTTT.

This clonotype was seen repeatedly, ten times or more. The chain combines TRBV6-1 with TRBJ2-1; 16 bases align to TRBD2. From germline, CDR1 is MNHNS and CDR2 SASEGT. Unmatched junction bases numbered 1, after V lost 6 bases and J lost 5 bases. The CDR3 runs to 15 residues. CDR3 nucleotide sequence: TGTGCCAGCAGGGGACTAGCGGGAGGGAACAATGAGCAGTTCTTC. It specifies CASRGLAGGNNEQFF.

This clonotype occurred many times. This rearrangement joins TRBV9 to TRBJ1-1; 8 nucleotides agree with TRBD1. CDR1 is SGDLS and CDR2 is YYNGEE in the germline V gene. Trimming took 3 bases from V and 5 from J; bases not matched to a gene: 9. CDR3 length equals 15 residues. This CDR3 is CASSANDRGETEAFF. CDR3 in DNA: TGTGCCAGCAGCGCTAATGACAGGGGCGAGACTGAAGCTTTCTTT.

This clonotype turned up a few times. The gene calls are TRBV20-1 and TRBJ2-5; 9 positions match TRBD2. The CDR3 has 13 amino acids. V dropped 4 bases and J dropped 4; count of bases not matched to a gene: 4. CDR1 is DFQATT and CDR2 is SNEGSKA in the germline V gene (reference sequence). This chain's CDR3 is CSANLAGLETQYF. In nucleotides, the CDR3 is TGCAGTGCTAACCTAGCGGGGTTAGAGACCCAGTACTTC.

This clonotype appeared a few times. V and J are TRBV9 and TRBJ2-1; 8 bases are a match to TRBD2. The germline CDR1 and CDR2 sequences are SGDLS and YYNGEE. The CDR3 runs 18 residues. J was trimmed by 5 bases and V by 0 bases; bases with no gene match: 13. The chain's CDR3 is CASSVAFFELAANNEQFF. In nucleotides, the CDR3 is TGTGCCAGCAGCGTAGCGTTTTTTGAACTAGCGGCCAACAATGAGCAGTTCTTC.

V and J are TRBV29-1 and TRBJ2-7; a weak D match, TRBD2 (5 bases). Germline CDR1 is SQVTM and CDR2 is ANQGSEA. V was trimmed by 5 bases and J by 4 bases, leaving 18 bases between them. This CDR3 comprises 14 residues. CDR3 protein: CSVSAGPSFYEQYF. Written as DNA, the CDR3 is TGCAGCGTTTCCGCGGGTCCGTCCTTTTACGAGCAGTACTTC.

This clonotype was recorded many times. This sequence joins TRBV6-1 and TRBJ2-3, with D tentatively TRBD1 (7 bases). The CDR3 runs to 15 residues. Germline CDR1 MNHNS, CDR2 SASEGT. V shed 5 bases and J shed 3 bases, with 15 bases lying between them. The chain's CDR3 is CASSYGGGATDTQYF. The DNA of the CDR3 is TGTGCCAGCAGTTATGGAGGGGGCGCAACAGATACGCAGTATTTT.